This paragraph covers one TCR beta chain sequence. Antigen specificity is unknown. TCRdb re-called the reads with MiXCR, one entry per CDR3 protein. The sample yields a few hundred thousand distinct CDR3 sequences, 22% seen once. The CDR3 runs 13 residues. CDR1 is SNHLY, CDR2 FYNNEI, per germline. The V gene end was trimmed by 3 bases and the J gene end by 6 bases; junction bases not matched to a gene: 3. This sample is part of a study of T cell repertoires in cytomegalovirus infection. The study, taken as a whole, reports: The response measured ex vivo was dominated by TCR beta clonotypes (HLA-C-restricted and CMV-specific).

The TCR was taken from a human donor in good health (CMV status not recorded). Some clones in this sample may be carry-over from other donors' samples. The chain combines TRBV2 with TRBJ2-7; the match to TRBD2 covers 9 bases. The sample was CD8+ T cells from PBMCs. The CDR3 protein is CASSDGGGGEQYF. CDR3 bases: TGTGCCAGCAGTGACGGCGGGGGGGGCGAGCAGTACTTC.